The present T cell receptor (beta chain) was sequenced within a study of tumor and adjacent non-tumor tissue in lung cancer. Whole-study findings and limits: Tumor TCR diversity, when higher, was linked to shorter survival. Tumor repertoires had a smaller top 100 clone share than normal lung. Tumor tissue had significantly higher TCR diversity than normal lung.

A modified ARM-PCR protocol with three rounds of nested PCR amplified TCRbeta. MiXCR was run by TCRdb on the multiplex PCR reads, yielding one entry per CDR3 protein. Among approximately 100,000 distinct CDR3 sequences listed, over 55% were seen once. This sample's RNA came from whole unsorted tissue. Distant lung tissue was collected more than 3 cm away from the tumor edge. Between August and November 2014, newly diagnosed, chemotherapy-naive lung cancer patients underwent thoracic surgery in China. Germline V gives CDR1 LGHNA, CDR2 YSLEER. This CDR3 spans 16 amino acids. Comment on this clonotype: The antigen is unknown. One end of the junction is discordant with germline, which a read error may explain.

The chain recombines TRBV4-3 with TRBJ2-3, with a possible D match to TRBD1 (8 bases). Material for sequencing was distant non-tumor lung tissue. The TCR sequence derives from a man aged 30 to 39 with non-small cell lung cancer. The CDR3 nucleotides are TGCACCAGCAGCCGAGACAGGGGAGGGGGCACAGATACGCAGTATTTT. It encodes CTSSRDRGGGTDTQYF.